Sequencing of this TCR beta chain was carried out in a study of T cells in localized non-small cell lung cancer (dated by TCRdb to between 2020 and 2021). In terms of the full investigation: The study examined T cell repertoires in approximately 240 patients with early-stage NSCLC and compared tumors with uninvolved tumor-adjacent lungs. The mean age of the NSCLC patients was just over 65 years, with 120 to 150 men and 107 women. The cohort comprised 236 treatment-naïve NSCLC patients with resected, localized lung tumors.

The germline V gene (reference sequence) specifies LNHDA as CDR1 and SQIVND as CDR2. V drops 7 bases and J drops 4 bases, leaving 11 bases in between. Counted from cysteine to phenylalanine, this CDR3 has 13 amino acids. The read is trimmed to its CDR3 DNA, 39 bases read in frame from base 1. What the study reported, not specific to this receptor: Because multi-region tumor sequencing was not done, intratumor heterogeneity could not be ruled out. Uninvolved tumor-adjacent lung showed the highest T cell clonality, higher than tumor, which suggests more focused antigenic responses in the uninvolved tumor-adjacent lung. Higher T cell density in blood was associated with longer overall survival, whereas higher clonality in adjacent lung was associated with shorter survival. A median of 57 of the top 100 tumor clones turned up in the paired uninvolved adjacent lung, and 25 to 35 of those clones also ranked among the top 100 of that same adjacent lung. Because the study design was exploratory, TCR variables were selected using unadjusted p-values without false-discovery rate correction.

At diagnosis, peripheral blood, uninvolved tumor-adjacent lung and tumor were collected and stored as a combination of fresh-frozen and FFPE material. For TCR repertoire profiling, blood samples were analyzed in the form of peripheral blood mononuclear cells. The immunoSEQ Assay was used to sequence TCR beta CDR3 regions from DNA. Per the source publication's procedure: T cell density was computed as TCR beta template counts normalized to usable DNA estimated by amplifying housekeeping genes. Richness was estimated using the preseqR package, with extrapolation to 400,000 templates for PBMC samples and to 120,000 templates for tissue samples. Clonality was defined as one minus Pielou's evenness. Tissue-enriched TCRs were identified through differential abundance testing performed on productive amino-acid clonotypes, with a minimum total count of 5 and an alpha of 0.1. The Jaccard Index and the Morisita Overlap Index were used to measure how much the repertoires overlapped between compartments. GLIPH clustered TCR beta CDR3s with public tetramer-defined viral CDR3s; viral motifs required at least three viral sequences plus V-gene enrichment. What TCRdb holds here is the immuneACCESS table cut down to in-frame rearrangements. Part of the clones is not present; checked against another copy, under half of the missing clones reflect an unresolved V gene, and the others are unexplained. The DNA was the basis for D and trimming; V, J and clone size are from that table. For this sample there are more than 20,000 clones; roughly nine tenths appear just once. The biggest ten clones account for over 20% of the sample.

Turning to this clone: The specificity of this receptor is unknown. Within one base of it there is no much larger clone, and no base qualities were kept.

This TCR was sampled from a man aged 35 to 69 with stage II squamous cell lung carcinoma. The input for sequencing was PBMCs, taken before any cancer treatment. This chain is built from TRBV19 and TRBJ2-1, with an unclear D gene assignment. The CDR3 amino acid sequence is: CASNNGPYNEQFF. The nucleotide sequence reads TGTGCCAGTAATAACGGACCTTACAATGAGCAGTTCTTC.